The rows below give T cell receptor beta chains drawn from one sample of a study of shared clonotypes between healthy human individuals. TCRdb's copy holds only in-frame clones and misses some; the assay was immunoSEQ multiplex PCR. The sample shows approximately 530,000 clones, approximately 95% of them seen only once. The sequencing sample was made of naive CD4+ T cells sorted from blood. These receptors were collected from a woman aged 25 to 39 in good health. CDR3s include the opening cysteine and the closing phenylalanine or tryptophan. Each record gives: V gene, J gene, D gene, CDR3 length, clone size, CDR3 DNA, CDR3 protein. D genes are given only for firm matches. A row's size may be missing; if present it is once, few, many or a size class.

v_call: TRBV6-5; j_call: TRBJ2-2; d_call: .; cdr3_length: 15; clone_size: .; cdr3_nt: TGTGCCAGCAGCTACCGACGGGGTTCGTCCGGGGAGCTGTTTTTT; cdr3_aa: CASSYRRGSSGELFF
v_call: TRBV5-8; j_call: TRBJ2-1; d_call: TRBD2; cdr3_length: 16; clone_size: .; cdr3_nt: TGTGCCAGCAGCTTGGGGCGACTAGCGGCCTACAATGAGCAGTTCTTC; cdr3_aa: CASSLGRLAAYNEQFF
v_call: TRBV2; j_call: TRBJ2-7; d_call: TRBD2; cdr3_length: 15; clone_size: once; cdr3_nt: TGTGCCAGCAGTGATTTGAGCGGGAGGGCCCCCGAGCAGTACTTC; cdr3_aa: CASSDLSGRAPEQYF
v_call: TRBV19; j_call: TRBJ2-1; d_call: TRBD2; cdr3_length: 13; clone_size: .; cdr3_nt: TGTGCCAGTACTAGCGGAAGGTACAATGAGCAGTTCTTC; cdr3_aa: CASTSGRYNEQFF
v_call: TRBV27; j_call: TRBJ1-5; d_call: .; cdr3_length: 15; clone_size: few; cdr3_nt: TGTGCCAGCAGCCCAGACGGGGCGAGCAATCAGCCCCAGCATTTT; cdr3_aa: CASSPDGASNQPQHF
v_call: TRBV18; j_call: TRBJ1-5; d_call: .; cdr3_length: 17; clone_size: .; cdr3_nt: TGTGCCAGCTCACCATCTGGAGGTCCAAGGGGAATTCAGCCCCAGCATTTT; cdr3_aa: CASSPSGGPRGIQPQHF
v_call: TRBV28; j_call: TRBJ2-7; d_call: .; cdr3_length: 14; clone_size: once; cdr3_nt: TGTGCCAGCAGGGCTGGAGGTTTGGGGTCCGAGCAGTACTTC; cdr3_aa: CASRAGGLGSEQYF
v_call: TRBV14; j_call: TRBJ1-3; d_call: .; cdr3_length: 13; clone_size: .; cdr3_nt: TGTGCCAGCAGCCGGCAGGGAGGAAACACCATATATTTT; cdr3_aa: CASSRQGGNTIYF
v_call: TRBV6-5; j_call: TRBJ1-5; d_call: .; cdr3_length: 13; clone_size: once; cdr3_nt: TGTGCCAGCAGTTACGGGCCTTATCAGCCCCAGCATTTT; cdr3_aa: CASSYGPYQPQHF
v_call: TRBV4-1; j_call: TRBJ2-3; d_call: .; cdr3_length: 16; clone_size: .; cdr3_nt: TGCGCCAGCAGCCAAGATAGAACCGAGGGCACAGATACGCAGTATTTT; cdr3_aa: CASSQDRTEGTDTQYF
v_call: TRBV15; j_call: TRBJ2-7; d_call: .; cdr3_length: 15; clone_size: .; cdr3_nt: TGTGCCACCAGCAGAGACCGGAACGTGTGGGTCGAGCAGTACTTC; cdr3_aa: CATSRDRNVWVEQYF
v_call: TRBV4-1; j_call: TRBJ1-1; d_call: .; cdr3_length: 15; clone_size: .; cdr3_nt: TGCGCCAGCAGCCAAGCCCCGCGATTGCCCACTGAAGCTTTCTTT; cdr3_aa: CASSQAPRLPTEAFF
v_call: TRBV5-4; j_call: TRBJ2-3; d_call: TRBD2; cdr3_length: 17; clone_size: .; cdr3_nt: TGTGCCAGCAGCGTACGACTAGCGGGAAAGTATCCGGATACGCAGTATTTT; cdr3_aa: CASSVRLAGKYPDTQYF
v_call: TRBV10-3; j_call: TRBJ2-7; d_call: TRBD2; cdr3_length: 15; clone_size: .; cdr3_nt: TGTGCCATCAGTGATCTAGCGGTGGTTGCCTACGAGCAGTACTTC; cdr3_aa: CAISDLAVVAYEQYF
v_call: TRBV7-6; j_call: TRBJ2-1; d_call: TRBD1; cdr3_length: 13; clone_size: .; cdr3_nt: TGTGCCAGCAGCCCAGGGACAGCCAATGAGCAGTTCTTC; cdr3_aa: CASSPGTANEQFF
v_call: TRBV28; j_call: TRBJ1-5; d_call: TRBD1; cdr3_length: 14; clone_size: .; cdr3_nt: TGTGCCAGCAGCCGGGACAGCAGCAATCAGCCCCAGCATTTT; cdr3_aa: CASSRDSSNQPQHF
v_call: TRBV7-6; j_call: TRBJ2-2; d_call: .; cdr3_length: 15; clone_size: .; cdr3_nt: TGTGCCAGCAGCTGGGTGGGGGCAAGCACCGGGGAGCTGTTTTTT; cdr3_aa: CASSWVGASTGELFF
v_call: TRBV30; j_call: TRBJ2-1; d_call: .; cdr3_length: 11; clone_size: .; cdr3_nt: TGTGCCTGGAGTGGGGACAATGAGCAGTTCTTC; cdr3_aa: CAWSGDNEQFF
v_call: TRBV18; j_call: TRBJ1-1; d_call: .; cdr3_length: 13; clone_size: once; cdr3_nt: TGTGCCAGCTCTCCCACTCGAACGACTGAAGCTTTCTTT; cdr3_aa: CASSPTRTTEAFF
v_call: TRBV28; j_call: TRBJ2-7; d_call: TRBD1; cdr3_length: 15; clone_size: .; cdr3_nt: TGTGCCAGCAGTCCCCCGGGACAGGGGGCTTACGAGCAGTACTTC; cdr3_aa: CASSPPGQGAYEQYF
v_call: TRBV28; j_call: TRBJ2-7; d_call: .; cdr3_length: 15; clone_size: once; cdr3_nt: TGTGCCAGCAGTTTTTATAGACAGGCCAACTACGAGCAGTACTTC; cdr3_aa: CASSFYRQANYEQYF
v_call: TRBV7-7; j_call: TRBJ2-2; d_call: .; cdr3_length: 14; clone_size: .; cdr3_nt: TGTGCCAGCAGCTCCGACAGGGAGGCCGGGGAGCTGTTTTTT; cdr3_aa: CASSSDREAGELFF
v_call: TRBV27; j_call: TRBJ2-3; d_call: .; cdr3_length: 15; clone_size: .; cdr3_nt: TGTGCCAGCAGTTTATCCCCCCTGAACACAGATACGCAGTATTTT; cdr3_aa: CASSLSPLNTDTQYF
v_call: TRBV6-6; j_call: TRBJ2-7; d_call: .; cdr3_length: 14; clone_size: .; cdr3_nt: TGTGCCAGCACCCCCCGGGGGCGGGATTACGAGCAGTACTTC; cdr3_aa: CASTPRGRDYEQYF
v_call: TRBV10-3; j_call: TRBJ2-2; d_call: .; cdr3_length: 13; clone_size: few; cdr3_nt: TGTGCCATCCCTGGGGGGAACACCGGGGAGCTGTTTTTT; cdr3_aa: CAIPGGNTGELFF
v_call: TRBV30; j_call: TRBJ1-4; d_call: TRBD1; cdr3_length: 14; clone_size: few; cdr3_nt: TGTGCCTGGAGTCCCGGGACAGGGGATGAAAAACTGTTTTTT; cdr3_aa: CAWSPGTGDEKLFF
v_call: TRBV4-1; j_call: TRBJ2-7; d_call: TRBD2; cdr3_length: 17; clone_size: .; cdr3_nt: TGCGCCAGCAGCCAAGGGTTACTAGCGGGAGGGAACTACGAGCAGTACTTC; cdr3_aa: CASSQGLLAGGNYEQYF
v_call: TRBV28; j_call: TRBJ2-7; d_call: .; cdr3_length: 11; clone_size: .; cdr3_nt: TGTGCCAGCAGTTTTCGGCACGAGCAGTACTTC; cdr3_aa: CASSFRHEQYF
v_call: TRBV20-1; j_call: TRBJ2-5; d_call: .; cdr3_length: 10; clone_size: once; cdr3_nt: TGCAGTCCCAATATGGAGACCCAGTACTTC; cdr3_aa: CSPNMETQYF
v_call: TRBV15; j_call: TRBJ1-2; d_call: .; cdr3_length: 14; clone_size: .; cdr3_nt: TGTGCCAGCAGCCCTGACCCGGGGCCCTATGGCTACACCTTC; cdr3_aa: CASSPDPGPYGYTF
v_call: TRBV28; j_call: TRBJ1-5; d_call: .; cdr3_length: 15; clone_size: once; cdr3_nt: TGTGCCAGCAGGCTACAGGGAGGAAGCAATCAGCCCCAGCATTTT; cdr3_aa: CASRLQGGSNQPQHF
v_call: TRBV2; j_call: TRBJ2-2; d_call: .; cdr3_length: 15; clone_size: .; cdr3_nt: TGTGCCAGCAGTGATCCAGCGGCGAACACCGGGGAGCTGTTTTTT; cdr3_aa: CASSDPAANTGELFF
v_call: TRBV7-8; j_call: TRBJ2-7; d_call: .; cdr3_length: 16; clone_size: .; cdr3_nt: TGTGCCAGCAGCTTCGGAGACAGTCCCCCCACCTACGAGCAGTACTTC; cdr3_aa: CASSFGDSPPTYEQYF
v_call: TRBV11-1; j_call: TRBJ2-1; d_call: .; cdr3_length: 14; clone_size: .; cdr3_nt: TGTGCCAGCACCTCAGCGGGTCTGAACAATGAGCAGTTCTTC; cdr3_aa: CASTSAGLNNEQFF
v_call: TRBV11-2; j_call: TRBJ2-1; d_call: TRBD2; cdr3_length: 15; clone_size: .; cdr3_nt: TGTGCCAGCAGTCCCGGACTAGCGGGATACAATGAGCAGTTCTTC; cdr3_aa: CASSPGLAGYNEQFF
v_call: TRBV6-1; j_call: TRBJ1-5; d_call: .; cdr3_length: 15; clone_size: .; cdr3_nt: TGTGCCAGCACCGGCGGGCAGCTTAGCAATCAGCCCCAGCATTTT; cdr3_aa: CASTGGQLSNQPQHF
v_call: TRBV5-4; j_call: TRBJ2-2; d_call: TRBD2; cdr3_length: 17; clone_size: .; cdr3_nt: TGTGCCAGCAGCTCGGGACTAGCGGGAAGTAACACCGGGGAGCTGTTTTTT; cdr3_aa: CASSSGLAGSNTGELFF
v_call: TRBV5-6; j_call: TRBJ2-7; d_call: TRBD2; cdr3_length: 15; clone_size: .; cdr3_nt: TGTGCCAGCAGCTTGACTAGCGGGCCCTCCTACGAGCAGTACTTC; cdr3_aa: CASSLTSGPSYEQYF
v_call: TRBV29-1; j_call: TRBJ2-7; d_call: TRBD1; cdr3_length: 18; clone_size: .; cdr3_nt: TGCAGCGTCACGGCCTCCGGGACAGGGTCCTCAGAGAACTACGAGCAGTACTTC; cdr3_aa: CSVTASGTGSSENYEQYF
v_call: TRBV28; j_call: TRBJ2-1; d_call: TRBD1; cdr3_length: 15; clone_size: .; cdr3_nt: TGTGCCAGCAGTTTTATTGGACAGGGGAGTAATGAGCAGTTCTTC; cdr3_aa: CASSFIGQGSNEQFF
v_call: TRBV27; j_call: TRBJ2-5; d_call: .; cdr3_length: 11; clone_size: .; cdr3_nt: TGTGCCAGCAGTGGGGGGGAGACCCAGTACTTC; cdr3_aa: CASSGGETQYF
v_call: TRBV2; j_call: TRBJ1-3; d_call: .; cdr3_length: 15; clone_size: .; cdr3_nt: TGTGCCAGCCAACCGGGTCCAAGCTCTGGAAACACCATATATTTT; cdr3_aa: CASQPGPSSGNTIYF
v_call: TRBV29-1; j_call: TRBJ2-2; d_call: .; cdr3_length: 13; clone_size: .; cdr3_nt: TGCAGCGTCGCCCCAGACTACACCGGGGAGCTGTTTTTT; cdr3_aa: CSVAPDYTGELFF
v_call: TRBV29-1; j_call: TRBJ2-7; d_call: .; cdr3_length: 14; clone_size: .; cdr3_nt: TGCAGCGTTGCCTACGGGACGGGCGAATACGAGCAGTACTTC; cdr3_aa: CSVAYGTGEYEQYF